The clone carrying this T cell receptor (beta chain) is judged large. No antigen is known for it. Germline trimming cut 1 base from V and 7 bases from J; bases unmatched to any gene: 4. The CDR3 extends over 13 amino acids. Germline V gene lookup returns CDR1 DFQATT and CDR2 SNEGSKA (reference sequence). This specimen comes from a study of metastatic and nonmetastatic thyroid tumors. Study-level information: Repertoires were compared across blood and tumor or nodule tissue from malignant and benign thyroid patients. The study's findings and limits: When malignant thyroid tumors were compared with benign nodules, TCR beta diversity was reportedly significantly higher in the malignant tumors. This held in both blood and tumor samples.

TCRdb re-processed the PCR reads through MiXCR. This repertoire shows some 10,000 clones, roughly 30% found once; its top ten account for approximately 16%. Thyroid surgery was performed in patients who had received no treatment beforehand. The rearrangement joins TRBV20-1 to TRBJ2-3, with 8 bases that match TRBD2. The TCR comes from a female donor with papillary thyroid cancer or a benign thyroid nodule (not recorded which). Some clones in this sample may be carry-over from other donors' samples. Input material: tumor tissue. DNA for the CDR3: TGCAGTGCTAGAGGCGGGGGGTCGAATACGCAGTATTTT. Its translation: CSARGGGSNTQYF.